The T cell receptor beta chain under discussion was sequenced for a study of CD8 T cells in ankylosing spondylitis. Study observations and caveats: Within matched ankylosing spondylitis synovial fluid, disease-linked clones were reportedly significantly enriched. In the blood and synovial fluid of reactive arthritis, some motif variants had been previously reported. Disease-linked clones displayed a CD8+ phenotype and appeared relatively rarely in peripheral blood. In ankylosing spondylitis blood, a motif of eight highly homologous TCR beta variants appeared characteristic.

Notes on this clonotype: Its target is unknown.

Using quantitative 5'-RACE with molecular barcodes, the authors made TCR beta libraries. In TCRdb, the 5' RACE reads were re-called with MiXCR into one record per CDR3 protein. Of just under 550,000 distinct CDR3 sequences detected, roughly 12% appear once; the ten largest clones hold about 6.8%. Trimming cost V 0 bases and J 8 bases; bases outside gene matches: 24. The CDR3 loop spans 20 amino acids. Germline V gene sequence: CDR1 ENHRY, CDR2 SYGVKD. The genes are TRBV10-3 and TRBJ2-7, with TRBD1 matching over 8 bases. The clonotype originates from a male donor with ankylosing spondylitis. Sequenced input: blood, either unsorted or a sorted T cell fraction (not recorded which). In DNA, the CDR3 is TGTGCCATCAGTGAGTCCCAGACAGGGGCGTTACGGAGGGCGGTCCACCAGCAGTACTTC. This translates into CAISESQTGALRRAVHQQYF.